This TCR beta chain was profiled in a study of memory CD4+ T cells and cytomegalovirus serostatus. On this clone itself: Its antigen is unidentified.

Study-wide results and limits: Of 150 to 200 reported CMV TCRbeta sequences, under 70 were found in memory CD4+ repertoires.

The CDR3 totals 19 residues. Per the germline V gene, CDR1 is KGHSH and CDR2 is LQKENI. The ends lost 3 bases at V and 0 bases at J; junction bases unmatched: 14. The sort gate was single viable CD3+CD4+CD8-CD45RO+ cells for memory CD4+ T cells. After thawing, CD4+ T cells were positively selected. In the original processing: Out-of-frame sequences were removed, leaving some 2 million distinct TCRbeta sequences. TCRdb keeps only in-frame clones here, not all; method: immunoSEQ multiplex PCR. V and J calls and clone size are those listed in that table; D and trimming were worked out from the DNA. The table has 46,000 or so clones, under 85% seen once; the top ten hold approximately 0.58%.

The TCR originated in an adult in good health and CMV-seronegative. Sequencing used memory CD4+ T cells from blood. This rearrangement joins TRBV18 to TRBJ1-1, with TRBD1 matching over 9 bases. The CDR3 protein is CASSPLPLPGQGLNTEAFF. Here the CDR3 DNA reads TGTGCCAGCTCACCCCTTCCTTTACCGGGACAGGGACTGAACACTGAAGCTTTCTTT.